Reported below is one T cell receptor beta chain. The read terminates 3 residues ahead of where the CDR3 ends, so the germline J gene completes it. The data derive from a study of T cells in women clearing cervical HPV infection. V shed 0 bases and J shed 4 bases, with 15 bases lying between them. CDR3 length: 15 amino acids. Germline V gene sequence: CDR1 GTSNPN, CDR2 SVGIG (reference sequence). The method was immunoSEQ multiplex PCR; TCRdb's version includes in-frame clones alone and lacks a portion of them. This sample's table has approximately 49,000 clones. The sequenced sample consisted of blood buffy coat. The clonotype was recovered from a woman aged 18 to 75 with a cervical HPV16 infection that either progressed to CIN3+ or cleared (not recorded which). The rearrangement joins TRBV30 to TRBJ2-5; D is perhaps TRBD1 or TRBD2 (5 bases each). CDR3 amino acids: CAWSVEGLHGETQYF. The sequenced CDR3 bases are TGTGCCTGGAGTGTTGAGGGGTTACATGGAGAGACC. The full variable domain, with the rest looked up from reference TRBV30 and TRBJ2-5, is SQTIHQWPATLVQPVGSPLSLECTVEGTSNPNLYWYRQAAGRGLQLLFYSVGIGQISSEVPQNLSASRPQDRQFILSSKKLLLSDSGFYLCAWSVEGLHGETQYFGPGTRLLVL.